The subject of this entry is one TCR beta chain. The sample originates from a study of CD8 T cells in ankylosing spondylitis. TCRdb analysed the 5' RACE reads with MiXCR anew, one entry per CDR3 protein. The table shows about 160,000 distinct CDR3 sequences, with around 42% occurring only once. Sequencing was performed on synovial fluid, either unsorted or a sorted T cell fraction (not recorded which). The sequence was collected from a male donor with ankylosing spondylitis.

CDR3 sequence: CSVEDNRDSATYNEQFF. The CDR3 nucleotides read TGCAGCGTTGAAGATAACCGGGACAGCGCTACCTACAATGAGCAGTTCTTC. The chain has TRBV29-1 and TRBJ2-1, with 7 bases lining up with TRBD1. The V and J ends lost 0 bases and 2 bases, in that order; junction bases with no gene match: 10. The V gene's germline CDR1 is SQVTM and CDR2 ANQGSEA. The CDR3 runs 17 residues.